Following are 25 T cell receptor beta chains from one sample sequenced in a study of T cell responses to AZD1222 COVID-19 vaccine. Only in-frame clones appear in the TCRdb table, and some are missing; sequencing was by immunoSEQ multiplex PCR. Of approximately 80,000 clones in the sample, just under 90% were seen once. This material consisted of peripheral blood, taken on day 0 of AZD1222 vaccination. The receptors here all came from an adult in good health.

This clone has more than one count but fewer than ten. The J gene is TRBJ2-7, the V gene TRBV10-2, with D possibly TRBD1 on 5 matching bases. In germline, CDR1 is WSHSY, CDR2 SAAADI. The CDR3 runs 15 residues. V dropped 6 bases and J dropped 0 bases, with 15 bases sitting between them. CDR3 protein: CASSRGHPFSYEQYF. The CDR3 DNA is TGCGCCAGCAGCCGTGGACACCCATTCTCCTACGAGCAGTACTTC.

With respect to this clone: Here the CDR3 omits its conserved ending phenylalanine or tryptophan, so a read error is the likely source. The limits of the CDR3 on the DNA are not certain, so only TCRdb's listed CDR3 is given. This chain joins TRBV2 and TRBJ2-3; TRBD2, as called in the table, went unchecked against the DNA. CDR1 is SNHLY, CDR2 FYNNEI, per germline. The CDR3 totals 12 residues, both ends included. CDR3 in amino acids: CASSPSSGGFFV.

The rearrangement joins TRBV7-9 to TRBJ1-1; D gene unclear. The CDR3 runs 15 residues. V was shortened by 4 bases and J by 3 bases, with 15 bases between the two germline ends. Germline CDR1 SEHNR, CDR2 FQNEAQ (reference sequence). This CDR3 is CASSYDLLGDTEAFF. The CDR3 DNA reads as TGTGCCAGCAGCTACGATCTCTTGGGTGACACTGAAGCTTTCTTT.

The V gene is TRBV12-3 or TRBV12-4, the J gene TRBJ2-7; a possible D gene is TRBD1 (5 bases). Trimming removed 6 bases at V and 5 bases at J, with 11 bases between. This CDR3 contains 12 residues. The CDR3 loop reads CASRENRNEQYF. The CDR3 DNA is TGTGCCAGCAGGGAAAACAGGAACGAGCAGTACTTC.

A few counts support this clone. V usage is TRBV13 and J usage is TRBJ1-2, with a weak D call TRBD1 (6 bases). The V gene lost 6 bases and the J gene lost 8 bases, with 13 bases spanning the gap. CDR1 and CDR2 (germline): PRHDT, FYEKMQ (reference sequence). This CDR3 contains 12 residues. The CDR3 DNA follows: TGTGCCAGCAGTTTCTTGGGGGCCGGCTACACCTTC. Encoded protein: CASSFLGAGYTF.

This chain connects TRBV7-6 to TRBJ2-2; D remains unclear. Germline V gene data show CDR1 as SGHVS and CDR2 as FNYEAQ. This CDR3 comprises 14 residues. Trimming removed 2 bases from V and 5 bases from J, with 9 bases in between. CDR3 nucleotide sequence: TGTGCCAGCAGCTTAACGGGCCAGACCGGGGAGCTGTTTTTT. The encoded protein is CASSLTGQTGELFF.

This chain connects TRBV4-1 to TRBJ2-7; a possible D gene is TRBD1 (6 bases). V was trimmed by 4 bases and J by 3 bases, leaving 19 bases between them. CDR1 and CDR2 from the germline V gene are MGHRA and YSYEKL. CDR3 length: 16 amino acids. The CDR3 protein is CASSLSLQGFGYEQYF. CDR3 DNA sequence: TGCGCCAGCAGCCTTTCCTTACAGGGTTTCGGCTACGAGCAGTACTTC.

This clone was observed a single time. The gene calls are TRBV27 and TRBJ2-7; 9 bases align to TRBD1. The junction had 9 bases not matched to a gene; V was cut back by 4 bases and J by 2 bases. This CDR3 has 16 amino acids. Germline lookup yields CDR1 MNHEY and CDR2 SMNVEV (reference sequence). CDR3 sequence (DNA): TGTGCCAGCAGTTCCACAGGGGGCAATTTTCCCTACGAGCAGTACTTC. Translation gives CASSSTGGNFPYEQYF.

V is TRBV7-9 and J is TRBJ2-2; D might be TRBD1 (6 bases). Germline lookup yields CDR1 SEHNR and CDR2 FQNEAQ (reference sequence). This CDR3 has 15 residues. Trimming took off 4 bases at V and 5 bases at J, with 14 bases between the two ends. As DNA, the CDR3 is TGTGCCAGCAGCTCCGCCACAGGGAGTACCGGGGAGCTGTTTTTT. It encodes CASSSATGSTGELFF.

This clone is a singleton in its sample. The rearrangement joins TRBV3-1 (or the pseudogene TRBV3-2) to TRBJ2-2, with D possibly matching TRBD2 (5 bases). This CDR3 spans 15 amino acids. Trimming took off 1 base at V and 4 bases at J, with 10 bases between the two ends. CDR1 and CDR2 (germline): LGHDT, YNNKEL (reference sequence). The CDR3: CASSQVTGSTGELFF. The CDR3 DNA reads TGTGCCAGCAGCCAAGTGACGGGGTCCACCGGGGAGCTGTTTTTT.

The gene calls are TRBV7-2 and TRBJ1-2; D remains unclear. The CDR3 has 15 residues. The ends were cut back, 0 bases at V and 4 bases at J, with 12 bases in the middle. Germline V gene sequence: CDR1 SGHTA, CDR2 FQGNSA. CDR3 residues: CASSLARQTLYGYTF. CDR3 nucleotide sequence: TGTGCCAGCAGCTTAGCGCGCCAGACCCTCTATGGCTACACCTTC.

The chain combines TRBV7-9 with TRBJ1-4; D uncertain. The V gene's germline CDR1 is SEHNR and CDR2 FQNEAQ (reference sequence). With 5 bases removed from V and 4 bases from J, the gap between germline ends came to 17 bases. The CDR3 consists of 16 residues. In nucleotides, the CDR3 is TGTGCCAGCAGCCACCCAGGAGGAGGGATTAATGAAAAACTGTTTTTT. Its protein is CASSHPGGGINEKLFF. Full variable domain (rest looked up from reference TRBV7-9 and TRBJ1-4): DTGVSQNPRHKITKRGQNVTFRCDPISEHNRLYWYRQTLGQGPEFLTYFQNEAQLEKSRLLSDRFSAERPKGSFSTLEIQRTEQGDSAMYLCASSHPGGGINEKLFFGSGTQLSVL.

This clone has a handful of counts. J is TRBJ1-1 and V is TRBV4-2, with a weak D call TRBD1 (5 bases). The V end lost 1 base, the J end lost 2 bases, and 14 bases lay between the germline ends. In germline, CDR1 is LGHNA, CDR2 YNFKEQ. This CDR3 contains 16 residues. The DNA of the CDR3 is TGTGCCAGCAGCCAAGTCTCAGGGAAGTCAAACACTGAAGCTTTCTTT. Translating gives CASSQVSGKSNTEAFF.

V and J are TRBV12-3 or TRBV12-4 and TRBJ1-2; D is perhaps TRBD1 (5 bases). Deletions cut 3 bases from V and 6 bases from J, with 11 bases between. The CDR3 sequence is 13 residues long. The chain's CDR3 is CASSFSMGHGYTF. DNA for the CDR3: TGTGCCAGCAGTTTCTCGATGGGACATGGCTACACCTTC.

The CDR3 is CASSLGTTGEQYF. DNA for the CDR3: TGTGCCAGCAGCTTGGGGACCACTGGGGAGCAGTACTTC. The rearrangement uses TRBV5-6 and TRBJ2-7; D is uncertain. The length of the CDR3 is 13 residues. Deletions cut 0 bases from V and 7 bases from J, with 11 bases between. Looked up from germline, CDR1 is SGHDT and CDR2 is YYEEEE.

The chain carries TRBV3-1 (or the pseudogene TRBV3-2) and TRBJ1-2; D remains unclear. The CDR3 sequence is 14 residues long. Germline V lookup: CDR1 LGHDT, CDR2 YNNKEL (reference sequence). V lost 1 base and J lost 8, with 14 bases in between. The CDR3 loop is CASSQARGAGGYTF. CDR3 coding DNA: TGTGCCAGCAGCCAAGCCCGGGGTGCTGGGGGCTACACCTTC.

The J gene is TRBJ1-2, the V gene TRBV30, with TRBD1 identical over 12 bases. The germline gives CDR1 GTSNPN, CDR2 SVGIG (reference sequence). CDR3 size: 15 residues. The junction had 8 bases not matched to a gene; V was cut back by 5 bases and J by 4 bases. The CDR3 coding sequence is TGTGCCTGGGGGGGACAGGGGGCGACTGGCTATGGCTACACCTTC. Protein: CAWGGQGATGYGYTF.

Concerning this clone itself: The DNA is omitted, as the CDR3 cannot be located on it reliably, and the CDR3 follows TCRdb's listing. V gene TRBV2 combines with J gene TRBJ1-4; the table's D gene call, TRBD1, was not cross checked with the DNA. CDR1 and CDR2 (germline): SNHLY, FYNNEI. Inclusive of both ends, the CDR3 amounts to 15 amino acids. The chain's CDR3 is CASILDSSTNEKLFF.

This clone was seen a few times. CDR3 sequence: CASSRAGDRYGYTF. As DNA, the CDR3 is TGTGCCAGCAGTCGGGCAGGGGATAGGTATGGCTACACCTTC. This rearrangement joins TRBV28 to TRBJ1-2; a possible D gene is TRBD1 (6 bases). V gave up 5 bases and J gave up 5 bases, with 15 bases separating them. CDR3 size: 14 residues. The germline V gene encodes CDR1 MDHEN and CDR2 SYDVKM.

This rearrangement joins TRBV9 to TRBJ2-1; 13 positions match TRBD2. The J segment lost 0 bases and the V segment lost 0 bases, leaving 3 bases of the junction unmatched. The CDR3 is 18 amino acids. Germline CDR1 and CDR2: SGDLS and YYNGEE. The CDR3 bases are TGTGCCAGCAGCGTAGAACTAGCGGGGGGGAGCTCCTACAATGAGCAGTTCTTC. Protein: CASSVELAGGSSYNEQFF. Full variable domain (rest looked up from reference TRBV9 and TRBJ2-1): DSGVTQTPKHLITATGQRVTLRCSPRSGDLSVYWYQQSLDQGLQFLIQYYNGEERAKGNILERFSAQQFPDLHSELNLSSLELGDSALYFCASSVELAGGSSYNEQFFGPGTRLTVL.

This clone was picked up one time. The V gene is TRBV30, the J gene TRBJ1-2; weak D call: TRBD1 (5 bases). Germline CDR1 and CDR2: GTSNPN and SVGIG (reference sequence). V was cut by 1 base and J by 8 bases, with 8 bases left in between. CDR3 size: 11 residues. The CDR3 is CAWSGGNGYTF. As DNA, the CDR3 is TGTGCCTGGAGTGGGGGGAACGGCTACACCTTC.

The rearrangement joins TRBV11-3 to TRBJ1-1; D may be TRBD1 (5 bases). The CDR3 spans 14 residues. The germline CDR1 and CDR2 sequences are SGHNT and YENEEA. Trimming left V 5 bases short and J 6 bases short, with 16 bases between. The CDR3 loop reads CASSQGRVVSEAFF. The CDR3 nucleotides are TGTGCCAGCAGCCAGGGACGCGTAGTTTCTGAAGCTTTCTTT.

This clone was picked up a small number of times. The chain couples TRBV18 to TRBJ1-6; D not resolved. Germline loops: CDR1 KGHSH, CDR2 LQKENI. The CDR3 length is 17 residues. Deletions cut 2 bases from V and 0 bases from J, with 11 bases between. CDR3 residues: CASSPGPKSSYNSPLHF. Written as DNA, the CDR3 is TGTGCCAGCTCACCAGGGCCGAAAAGCTCCTATAATTCACCCCTCCACTTT.

CDR3 region: CASSPQVDSSYEQYF. CDR3 sequence (DNA): TGCGCCAGCAGCCCCCAGGTCGATAGCTCCTACGAGCAGTACTTC. This chain connects TRBV5-1 to TRBJ2-7, with D uncertain. V lost 4 bases to trimming and J lost 0 bases, with 14 bases between them. CDR3 length: 15 residues. Germline CDR1 SGHRS, CDR2 YFSETQ. Full variable domain (remainder filled in from reference TRBV5-1 and TRBJ2-7): KAGVTQTPRYLIKTRGQQVTLSCSPISGHRSVSWYQQTPGQGLQFLFEYFSETQRNKGNFPGRFSGRQFSNSRSEMNVSTLELGDSALYLCASSPQVDSSYEQYFGPGTRLTVT.

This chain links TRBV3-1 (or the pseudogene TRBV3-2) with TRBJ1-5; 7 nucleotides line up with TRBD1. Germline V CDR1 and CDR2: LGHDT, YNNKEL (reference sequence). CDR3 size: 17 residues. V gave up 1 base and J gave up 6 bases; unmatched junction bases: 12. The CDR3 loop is CASSQGVRGKVIQPQHF. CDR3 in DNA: TGTGCCAGCAGCCAAGGTGTCAGGGGGAAAGTGATTCAGCCCCAGCATTTT.